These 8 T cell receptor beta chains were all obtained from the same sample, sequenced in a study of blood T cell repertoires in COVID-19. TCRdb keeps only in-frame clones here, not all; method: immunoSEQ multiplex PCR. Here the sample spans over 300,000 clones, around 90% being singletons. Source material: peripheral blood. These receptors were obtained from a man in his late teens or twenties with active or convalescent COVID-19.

The CDR3 here is CASSLAGQGNSNSPLHF. The CDR3, as DNA: TGTGCCAGCAGCTTGGCGGGACAGGGAAATTCTAATTCACCCCTCCACTTT. The chain joins TRBV7-2 to TRBJ1-6; 9 nucleotides match TRBD1. CDR3 size: 17 residues. CDR1 and CDR2 (germline): SGHTA, FQGNSA. With 3 bases clipped from V and 6 bases from J, the junction kept 9 bases outside the gene matches.

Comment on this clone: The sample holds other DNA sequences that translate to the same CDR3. The CDR3 bases are TGTGCCAGCTCTCCTAACAGGGGTGAGACCCAGTACTTC. This translates into CASSPNRGETQYF. The chain carries TRBV18 and TRBJ2-5; 7 nucleotides agree with TRBD1. This CDR3 has 13 residues. V trimming: 6 bases; J trimming: 5 bases; junction bases outside the gene matches: 6. In germline, CDR1 is KGHSH, CDR2 LQKENI.

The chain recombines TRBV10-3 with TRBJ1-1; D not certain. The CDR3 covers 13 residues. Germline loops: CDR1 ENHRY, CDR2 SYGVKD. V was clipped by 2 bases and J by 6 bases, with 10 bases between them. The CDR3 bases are TGTGCCATCAGTGAGAACGGTAAACCTGAAGCTTTCTTT. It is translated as CAISENGKPEAFF.

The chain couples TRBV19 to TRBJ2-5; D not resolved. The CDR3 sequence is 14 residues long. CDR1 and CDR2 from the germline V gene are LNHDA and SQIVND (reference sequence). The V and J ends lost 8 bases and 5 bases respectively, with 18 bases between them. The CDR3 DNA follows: TGTGCCAGTCGCTCCATGAACAGTCCGGAGACCCAGTACTTC. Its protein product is CASRSMNSPETQYF.

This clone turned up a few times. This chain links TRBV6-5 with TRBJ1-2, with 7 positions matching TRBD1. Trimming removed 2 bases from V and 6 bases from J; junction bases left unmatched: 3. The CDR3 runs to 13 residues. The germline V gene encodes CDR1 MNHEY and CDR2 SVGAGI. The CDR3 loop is CASSYADRDGYTF. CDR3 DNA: TGTGCCAGCAGTTACGCCGACAGGGATGGCTACACCTTC.

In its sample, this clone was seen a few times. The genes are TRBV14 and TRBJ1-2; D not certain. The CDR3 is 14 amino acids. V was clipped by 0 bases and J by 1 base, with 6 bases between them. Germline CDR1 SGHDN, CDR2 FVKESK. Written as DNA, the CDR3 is TGTGCCAGCAGCCAAGATTTGCGTAACTATGGCTACACCTTC. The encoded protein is CASSQDLRNYGYTF.

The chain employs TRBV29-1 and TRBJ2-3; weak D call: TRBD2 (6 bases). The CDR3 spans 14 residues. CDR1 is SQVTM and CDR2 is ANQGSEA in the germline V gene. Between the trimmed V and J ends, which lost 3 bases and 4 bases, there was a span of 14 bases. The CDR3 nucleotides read TGCAGCGTTGAGGGCGGGGCGGGCGCAGATACGCAGTATTTT. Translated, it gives CSVEGGAGADTQYF.

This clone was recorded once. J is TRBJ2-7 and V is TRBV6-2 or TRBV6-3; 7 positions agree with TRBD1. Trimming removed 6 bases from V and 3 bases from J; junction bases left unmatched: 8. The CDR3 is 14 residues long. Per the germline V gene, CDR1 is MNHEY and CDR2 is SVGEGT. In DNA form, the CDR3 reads TGTGCCAGCAGCACGACAGGGTCCTTCTACGAGCAGTACTTC. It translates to CASSTTGSFYEQYF.